This T cell receptor beta chain was observed in a study of radiation and T cells in renal cell carcinoma. Study overall: Nephrectomy followed 15 Gy stereotactic body radiation by 4 weeks.

Whole-study findings and limits: Without pretreatment biopsies, baseline tumor clonotype presence was undetermined. In blood, top tumor clones expanded by 2 weeks, shrinking by 4.

Regarding this clone: Its antigen is unknown.

V was pared by 0 bases and J by 7 bases, with 1 base of the junction left unmatched. From germline, CDR1 is SGHNT and CDR2 YYREEE (reference sequence). The CDR3 has 13 residues. Time point denoted: baseline pretreatment blood. The treatment here: 15 Gy SBRT to primary tumor, nephrectomy 4 weeks later. TCRdb's copy holds only in-frame clones and misses some; the assay was immunoSEQ multiplex PCR. The table lists 130,000 or so clones, around four fifths of them singletons, with less than 25% in the top ten. The chain is built from TRBV5-4 and TRBJ1-1, with 9 bases that match TRBD1. This sequence originates from a woman in her fifties or sixties with renal cell carcinoma. Source: blood, taken from a patient whose treatment included radiotherapy and nephrectomy. The CDR3 DNA reads TGTGCCAGCAGCTTGGAGACAGGGGGTGAAGCTTTCTTT. It codes for CASSLETGGEAFF.